These 32 T cell receptor beta chains were sequenced from one sample in a study of Graves' ophthalmopathy and Graves' hyperthyroidism. The sequenced template was RNA, covering the TCR beta CDR3 region. After a first-round RT-PCR with HTBI primers, a second-round multiplex PCR was run. Using its own MiXCR run on the multiplex PCR reads, TCRdb lists one record per CDR3 protein. This sample has about 160,000 distinct CDR3 sequences, with 39% found just once. Sequences were obtained from peripheral blood. Receptors originate from a man aged 25-40 years with Graves' ophthalmopathy.

This chain links TRBV6-5 with TRBJ1-2, with unresolved D. CDR1 is MNHEY, CDR2 SVGAGI, per germline. This CDR3 has 13 amino acids. V lost 4 bases and J 7 bases, leaving 13 bases between the germline ends. The CDR3 DNA follows: TGTGCCAGCAGTTCCCAACGACGGGGTGGCTACACCTTC. Translated, it gives CASSSQRRGGYTF.

Here the CDR3 DNA reads TGCAGCGTTGGGGATAAGTACGAGCAGTACTTC. Encoded protein: CSVGDKYEQYF. This rearrangement joins TRBV29-1 to TRBJ2-7; D gene ambiguous. The V gene's germline CDR1 is SQVTM and CDR2 ANQGSEA. This CDR3 has 11 amino acids. V lost 4 bases, J lost 4 bases, and 8 bases lay in between.

This clonotype has a single count. This chain joins TRBV20-1 and TRBJ1-5; no reliable D call. Germline V gene lookup returns CDR1 DFQATT and CDR2 SNEGSKA (reference sequence). V was cut by 1 base and J by 3 bases, with 10 bases left in between. The CDR3 extends over 14 amino acids. CDR3 DNA: TGCAGTGCTAGAGGCGGCCGTAACAATCAGCCCCAGCATTTT. It is translated as CSARGGRNNQPQHF.

V and J are TRBV6-2 or TRBV6-3 and TRBJ2-5; D remains unclear. Germline V gene sequence: CDR1 MNHEY, CDR2 SVGEGT. The CDR3 extends over 14 amino acids. CDR3 sequence reads: CGQKERGGQETQYF. The CDR3 DNA reads as TGTGGCCAGAAGGAGAGAGGTGGCCAAGAGACCCAGTACTTC.

This clonotype was seen many times. The V call is TRBV5-1, the J call TRBJ2-7; the match to TRBD2 covers 7 bases. This CDR3 has 15 amino acids. CDR1 SGHRS and CDR2 YFSETQ come from the germline V gene. V was clipped by 1 base and J by 9 bases; unmatched bases: 13. The CDR3 DNA sequence: TGCGCCAGCAGCTTGTGGCGGGAGAAGTCTTGGCGGCAGTACTTC. This translates into CASSLWREKSWRQYF.

This clonotype was found many times. The rearrangement joins TRBV6-5 to TRBJ1-2, with TRBD1 identical over 8 bases. This CDR3 comprises 15 residues. CDR1 is MNHEY and CDR2 is SVGAGI in the germline V gene. Trimming at V came to 8 bases and at J to 2 bases, leaving 10 bases not matched to a gene. CDR3 bases: TGTGCCAGCTTGTCCGGGACAGGTCTCAACTATGGCTACACCTTC. Translating gives CASLSGTGLNYGYTF.

The V call is TRBV12-3 or TRBV12-4, the J call TRBJ1-1; D is unclear. Deletions cut 6 bases from V and 0 bases from J, with 8 bases between. The CDR3 has 13 residues. CDR3 sequence (DNA): TGTGCCAGCAGGAACCAGCTGAACACTGAAGCTTTCTTT. Translating gives CASRNQLNTEAFF.

CDR3 amino acids: CASTRDRLEPQHF. The DNA for the CDR3 is TGTGCCAGCACCCGAGACAGGCTGGAGCCCCAGCATTTT. V usage is TRBV12-3 or TRBV12-4 and J usage is TRBJ1-5; TRBD1 is a possible D gene (6 bases). The length of the CDR3 is 13 residues. V was clipped by 7 bases and J by 8 bases, with 15 bases between them.

This clonotype showed up many times. In DNA form, the CDR3 reads TGTGCCAGCAGCTCATGGACAGGGGGCGACGGAGAGACCCAGTACTTC. Its protein product is CASSSWTGGDGETQYF. This chain links TRBV11-3 with TRBJ2-5; 11 nucleotides agree with TRBD1. In germline, CDR1 is SGHNT, CDR2 YENEEA. The CDR3 extends over 16 amino acids. V shed 4 bases, J shed 4 bases, and the junction held 8 bases outside the gene matches.

The V and J genes are TRBV6-5 and TRBJ2-7; 9 nucleotides agree with TRBD1. J lost 4 bases, V lost 4 bases, and 8 bases had no gene match. The germline gives CDR1 MNHEY, CDR2 SVGAGI. The CDR3 runs 15 residues. Here the CDR3 DNA reads TGTGCCAGCAGTTCTCCCGGGACAGGGATATACGAGCAGTACTTC. Residues: CASSSPGTGIYEQYF.

This clonotype was observed at least ten times. The chain links TRBV4-1 to TRBJ2-5, with D maybe TRBD2 (5 bases). The CDR3 extends over 16 amino acids. With 4 bases removed from V and 4 bases from J, the gap between germline ends came to 19 bases. Per germline, CDR1 MGHRA and CDR2 YSYEKL. CDR3 sequence (DNA): TGCGCCAGCAGCCGACAAGCGGAGTCGCCCCGAGAGACCCAGTACTTC. This sequence encodes CASSRQAESPRETQYF.

In this sample, this clonotype turned up many times. One junction end does not reproduce the germline sequence, and a read error may be involved. This chain uses TRBV2 with TRBJ2-2; no firm D call. Germline V lookup: CDR1 SNHLY, CDR2 FYNNEI. This CDR3 region has 15 residues. In DNA form, the CDR3 reads TGTGCCAGCAACGGCGCGGCGGCGAACACCAGGGAGCTGTTTTTT. Translating gives CASNGAAANTRELFF.

The gene calls are TRBV28 and TRBJ2-4; D might be TRBD1 (6 bases). Germline-derived CDR1 and CDR2 are MDHEN and SYDVKM. The CDR3 is 14 residues long. V was trimmed by 7 bases and J by 8 bases, leaving 18 bases between them. CDR3 in amino acids: CASTDPQGRDIQYF. CDR3 sequence (DNA): TGTGCCAGCACCGACCCACAGGGACGGGACATTCAGTACTTC.

This clonotype has a count of ten or more. The chain joins TRBV19 to TRBJ1-1; perhaps TRBD1 as D (5 bases). The germline V and J ends were trimmed by 5 bases and 10 bases, with 26 bases remaining between them. CDR3 length: 16 residues. Germline CDR1 reads LNHDA; CDR2 reads SQIVND (reference sequence). The CDR3: CASSLDTNERGLGAFF. The CDR3 coding sequence is TGTGCCAGTAGTCTGGATACCAACGAGAGGGGACTCGGAGCTTTCTTT.

This clonotype was picked up many times. The chain is built from TRBV20-1 and TRBJ2-7, with D perhaps matching TRBD1 (6 bases). The CDR3 runs 12 residues. Germline V gene sequence: CDR1 DFQATT, CDR2 SNEGSKA (reference sequence). With 3 bases removed from V and 7 bases from J, the gap between germline ends came to 13 bases. DNA of the CDR3: TGCAGTGCTAGCCTCAGGGACAAGGAGCAGTACTTC. It yields the protein CSASLRDKEQYF.

This clonotype has ten or more counts. The CDR3 region has the DNA TGCAGTGCTAGAGATTTTCGGGCAGCCCAAGAGACCCAGTACTTC. It translates to CSARDFRAAQETQYF. The chain links TRBV20-1 to TRBJ2-5; no reliable D call. Germline V gene sequence: CDR1 DFQATT, CDR2 SNEGSKA (reference sequence). V was clipped by 0 bases and J by 1 base, with 12 bases between them. The CDR3 extends over 15 amino acids.

The table lists this clonotype with many counts. V usage is TRBV12-3 or TRBV12-4 and J usage is TRBJ1-2; D remains ambiguous. V was pared by 3 bases and J by 0 bases, with 11 bases between. This CDR3 contains 15 residues. CDR3 sequence reads: CASSLWGAANYGYTF. The DNA for the CDR3 is TGTGCCAGCAGTTTGTGGGGTGCAGCTAACTATGGCTACACCTTC.

The gene calls are TRBV28 and TRBJ2-7; D possibly corresponds to TRBD2 (5 bases). This CDR3 has 15 residues. V shed 3 bases and J shed 1 base, with 13 bases lying between them. From germline, CDR1 is MDHEN and CDR2 SYDVKM. The CDR3 is CASSFLLAGSYEQYF. The CDR3 region has the DNA TGTGCCAGCAGTTTTCTCCTAGCTGGATCCTACGAGCAGTACTTC.

CDR3 residues: CASSYRREMNTEAFF. The CDR3 DNA follows: TGTGCCAGCAGTTATAGGAGAGAGATGAACACTGAAGCTTTCTTT. The rearrangement uses TRBV6-5 and TRBJ1-1, with no clear D. V lost 3 bases, J lost 0 bases, and 11 bases lay in between. The germline CDR1 and CDR2 sequences are MNHEY and SVGAGI. CDR3 length: 15 residues.

The chain uses TRBV7-2 and TRBJ2-5; 9 nucleotides agree with TRBD1. The J segment lost 2 bases and the V segment lost 5 bases, leaving 6 bases of the junction unmatched. The germline gives CDR1 SGHTA, CDR2 FQGNSA. This CDR3 is built from 15 residues. CDR3 sequence reads: CASSVMGQGQETQYF. The CDR3, as DNA: TGTGCCAGCAGCGTTATGGGACAGGGACAAGAGACCCAGTACTTC.

This clonotype was seen ten or more times. The V call is TRBV11-3, the J call TRBJ1-1, with a weak D call TRBD1 (6 bases). Germline CDR1 is SGHNT and CDR2 is YENEEA. Trimming took 3 bases from V and 6 from J, leaving 14 bases between them. This CDR3 spans 14 amino acids. The CDR3 DNA reads as TGTGCCAGCAGCTTCCGGGGGCGCAAGGCTGAAGCTTTCTTT. Translated: CASSFRGRKAEAFF. The variable domain in full, with the rest retrieved from reference TRBV11-3 and TRBJ1-1, is EAGVVQSPRYKIIEKKQPVAFWCNPISGHNTLYWYLQNLGQGPELLIRYENEEAVDDSQLPKDRFSAERLKGVDSTLKIQPAELGDSAVYLCASSFRGRKAEAFFGQGTRLTVV.

This clonotype was recorded many times. The gene calls are TRBV6-2 or TRBV6-3 and TRBJ1-2, with D unclear. This CDR3 is 18 amino acids long. Trimming pared 0 bases from V and 4 bases from J, leaving 21 bases between. The germline CDR1 and CDR2 sequences are MNHEY and SVGEGT. In DNA, the CDR3 is TGTGCCAGCAGTTACTCGAAGAACCCCGCATCGACGGGCTATGGCTACACCTTC. Protein sequence: CASSYSKNPASTGYGYTF.

This sequence joins TRBV30 and TRBJ2-7, with D perhaps being TRBD1 or TRBD2 (5 bases each). The V and J ends lost 1 base and 3 bases respectively, with 13 bases between them. The CDR3 covers 14 residues. The germline V gene encodes CDR1 GTSNPN and CDR2 SVGIG (reference sequence). The CDR3 loop is CAWSDWGRGYEQYF. The CDR3 DNA follows: TGTGCCTGGAGTGATTGGGGACGTGGCTACGAGCAGTACTTC.

The V gene is TRBV6-2 or TRBV6-3, the J gene TRBJ2-5; 7 positions agree with TRBD1. Germline loops: CDR1 MNHEY, CDR2 SVGEGT. V lost 4 bases, J lost 0 bases, and 8 bases stayed unmatched. This CDR3 has 16 residues. CDR3 sequence (DNA): TGTGCCAGCAGTTCGTCGACAGGGTGGTACCAAGAGACCCAGTACTTC. Translated, it gives CASSSSTGWYQETQYF.

This clonotype has a count of ten or more. The CDR3 DNA sequence: TGTGCCAGCAGAAGGACAGGGAGGCATTCACCCCTCCACTTT. It codes for CASRRTGRHSPLHF. This chain connects TRBV6-5 to TRBJ1-6, with 8 positions matching TRBD1. The CDR3 has 14 residues. With V trimmed by 6 bases and J by 8 bases, 6 bases remained unmatched. In germline, CDR1 is MNHEY, CDR2 SVGAGI.

At least ten counts were recorded for this clonotype. J is TRBJ1-2 and V is TRBV7-2; D is unresolved. The CDR3 is 15 residues long. Trimming took 5 bases from V and 4 from J, leaving 17 bases between them. Germline V gives CDR1 SGHTA, CDR2 FQGNSA. For the CDR3, the DNA is TGTGCCAGCAGCCCCCGGGAGGGAATAGGCTATGGCTACACCTTC. Encoded protein: CASSPREGIGYGYTF.

Many counts were recorded for this clonotype. This chain connects TRBV30 to TRBJ2-5, with D possibly being TRBD1 (6 bases). Looked up from germline, CDR1 is GTSNPN and CDR2 is SVGIG (reference sequence). Trimming stripped 7 bases from V and 1 base from J, with 16 bases between. This CDR3 has 14 residues. The CDR3 is CAYTRGSFQETQYF. CDR3 nucleotides: TGTGCCTACACTAGGGGGAGCTTCCAAGAGACCCAGTACTTC.

This chain connects TRBV15 to TRBJ1-1; D uncertain. With 6 bases removed from V and 4 bases from J, the gap between germline ends came to 12 bases. The CDR3 covers 13 residues. Per the germline V gene, CDR1 is LNHNV and CDR2 is YYDKDF (reference sequence). The CDR3 region is CATRVNGVTEAFF. The DNA for the CDR3 is TGTGCCACCAGAGTCAATGGGGTCACTGAAGCTTTCTTT.

This chain joins TRBV6-5 and TRBJ2-2; D not resolved. Germline CDR1 reads MNHEY; CDR2 reads SVGAGI. The CDR3 consists of 13 residues. V lost 2 bases and J 6 bases, leaving 7 bases between the germline ends. This chain's CDR3 is CASSYPNAGELFF. CDR3 coding DNA: TGTGCCAGCAGTTACCCTAACGCCGGGGAGCTGTTTTTT.

This clonotype was picked up many times. The chain is built from TRBV3-1 and TRBJ2-5; 7 bases are shared with TRBD2. Germline CDR1 LGHDT, CDR2 YNNKEL (reference sequence). Trimming removed 3 bases from V and 3 bases from J; junction bases left unmatched: 7. The CDR3 consists of 15 residues. DNA of the CDR3: TGTGCCAGCAGCCAGAGAAAAGCGGGAAAAGAGACCCAGTACTTC. Translating gives CASSQRKAGKETQYF.

About this clonotype: Mismatch with germline at one junction end may stem from a read error. The rearrangement uses TRBV12-3 or TRBV12-4 and TRBJ1-1; unclear D gene. The CDR3 consists of 13 residues. CDR3 coding DNA: TGTGCCAGCAGTCTGGGCCCTAACACTGGAGCTTTCTTT. Amino acid sequence: CASSLGPNTGAFF.

This clonotype was detected many times. The J gene is TRBJ2-2, the V gene TRBV28; D is unclear. The CDR3 totals 13 residues. Germline values: CDR1 MDHEN, CDR2 SYDVKM. With 4 bases removed from V and 3 bases from J, the gap between germline ends came to 6 bases. The CDR3 protein is CASSWSDTGELFF. The DNA of the CDR3 is TGTGCCAGCAGTTGGAGCGACACCGGGGAGCTGTTTTTT.